The clone carrying this TCR beta chain was seen just once. Its matching antigen is unknown. The record originates from a study of cytomegalovirus exposure and HLA in healthy donors. There are 14 residues in the CDR3. The ends lost 3 bases at V and 2 bases at J; junction bases unmatched: 5. The V gene's germline CDR1 is SGHRS and CDR2 YFSETQ. Study-level results: Immune exposure data for these donors was limited to CMV serostatus. Among CMV-associated TCR beta chains, most appeared HLA-restricted in a later analysis.

The donors were healthy bone marrow donors. This PCR relied on a set of 60 Vbeta primers and 13 Jbeta primers. Only in-frame clones appear in the TCRdb table, and some are missing; sequencing was by immunoSEQ multiplex PCR. The table lists around 300,000 clones, roughly two thirds of them singletons. This clonotype was sampled from a female donor in good health and CMV-seronegative. The sample comprised PBMCs. V usage is TRBV5-1 and J usage is TRBJ2-7; 7 nucleotides agree with TRBD1. The CDR3 sequence: CASSWGTGAYEQYF. CDR3 nucleotides: TGCGCCAGCAGCTGGGGAACAGGGGCCTACGAGCAGTACTTC.